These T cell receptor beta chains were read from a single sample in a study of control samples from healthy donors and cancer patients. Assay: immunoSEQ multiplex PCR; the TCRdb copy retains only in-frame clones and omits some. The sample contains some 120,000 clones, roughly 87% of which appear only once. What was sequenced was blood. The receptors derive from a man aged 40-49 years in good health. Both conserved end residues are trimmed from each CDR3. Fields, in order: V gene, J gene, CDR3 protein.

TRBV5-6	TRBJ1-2	ASSPGIGQGADYGYT
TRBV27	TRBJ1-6	ASSSLAGRNSPLH
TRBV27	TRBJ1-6	ASSFPLRGSPLH
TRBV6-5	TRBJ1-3	ASSIGQSGNTIY
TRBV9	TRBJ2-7	ASSVATGPNYEQY
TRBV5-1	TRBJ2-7	ASSLVQVPYEQY
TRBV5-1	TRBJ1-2	ASSSTGALGYT
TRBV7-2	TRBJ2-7	ASSLRGAYEQY
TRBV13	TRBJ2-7	ASSATRDRVNEQY
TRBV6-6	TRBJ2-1	ASRAGTSESDEQF
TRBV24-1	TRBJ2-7	ATSDFYEQY
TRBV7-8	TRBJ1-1	ASSLAARVSEAF
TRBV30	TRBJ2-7	AWSPNGQGYEQY
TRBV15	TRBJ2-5	ATSRDPGQGMKETQY
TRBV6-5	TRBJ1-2	ASSDRGRDGYT
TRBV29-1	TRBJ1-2	SVGDTIYGYT
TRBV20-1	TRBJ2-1	SAAKLNEQF
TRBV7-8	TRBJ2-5	ASSVIRVVKAETQY
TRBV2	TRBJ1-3	AIAGRRPLEIGNTIY
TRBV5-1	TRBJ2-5	ASSATSGPQETQY
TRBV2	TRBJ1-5	ASRGQALNQPQH
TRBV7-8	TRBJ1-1	ASSSRDTLYGTEAF
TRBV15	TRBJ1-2	ATSSGTGDESNYGYT
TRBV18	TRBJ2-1	ASSPLSGQGGSNEQF
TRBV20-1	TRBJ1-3	SASRGNTIY
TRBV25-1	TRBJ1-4	ASRGTVNEKLF
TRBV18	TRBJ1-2	ASSPPGQFYGYT
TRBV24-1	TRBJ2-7	ATSKSNSDEQY
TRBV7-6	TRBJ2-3	ASSLTPPSGDTQY
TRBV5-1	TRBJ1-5	ASSLAGNSNQPQH
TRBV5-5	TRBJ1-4	ASSLVPGSNEKLF
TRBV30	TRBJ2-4	AWSVRGRGAKNIQY
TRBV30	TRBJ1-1	AWNRLPPVNTEAF
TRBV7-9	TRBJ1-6	ASSRDRYNSPLH
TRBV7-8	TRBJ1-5	ASSLNVGSDQPQH
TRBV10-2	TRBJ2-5	ASSRGETQY
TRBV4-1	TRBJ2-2	ASSPYGTGSPNTGELF
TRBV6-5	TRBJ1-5	ASNPPGNQPQH
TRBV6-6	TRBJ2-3	ASSYSSTTPTDTQY
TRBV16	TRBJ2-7	ASSQSPTYEQY
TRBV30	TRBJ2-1	AWSASTRDRVAYNEQF
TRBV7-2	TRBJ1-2	ASSFRLGDGYT